This is a list of T cell receptor beta chains from one sample in a study of shared clonotypes between healthy human individuals. Clones were read by immunoSEQ multiplex PCR, and TCRdb kept only the in-frame ones, dropping some. The repertoire consists of roughly 2.1 million clones, with under 95% occurring once and the leading ten covering more than 1.5%. The material sequenced was naive CD8+ T cells from PBMCs. All receptors come from a young man in good health. Some clones in this sample may be carry-over from other donors' samples. Each CDR3 is given with its conserved first and last residue. A D gene is named only where the DNA matches it firmly. Expanded clones get a size class; other rows say once, few or many, or leave the size out.

13	TRBD1	TRBJ1-4	once	TRBV10-3	TGTGCCGCCGGGGACAGCCATAATGAAAAACTGTTTTTT	CAAGDSHNEKLFF
15	TRBD1	TRBJ2-2	NA	TRBV7-9	TGTGCCAGCAGGTCCGGGACAGCGAACACCGGGGAGCTGTTTTTT	CASRSGTANTGELFF
15	NA	TRBJ1-5	few	TRBV27	TGTGCCAGCAGAACAGGACAGAATAGCAATCAGCCCCAGCATTTT	CASRTGQNSNQPQHF
16	NA	TRBJ2-1	NA	TRBV5-1	TGCGCCAGCAGCTCCGTGGGGGGAGCGGCGTACAATGAGCAGTTCTTC	CASSSVGGAAYNEQFF
13	NA	TRBJ2-1	NA	TRBV7-9	TGTGCCAGCATGTCGGGGGTTTACAATGAGCAGTTCTTC	CASMSGVYNEQFF
15	NA	TRBJ2-5	NA	TRBV4-2	TGTGCCAGCAGCCAAGTTGGCGGGACCCAAGAGACCCAGTACTTC	CASSQVGGTQETQYF
12	NA	TRBJ2-7	once	TRBV7-9	TGTGCCAGCAGCCTCACTCTTTACGAGCAGTACTTC	CASSLTLYEQYF
15	TRBD2	TRBJ2-7	NA	TRBV11-2	TGTGCCAGCAGCGTCCCGGGACTAGCGACCTACGAGCAGTACTTC	CASSVPGLATYEQYF
17	TRBD2	TRBJ2-5	NA	TRBV9	TGTGCCAGCAGCGTAGGTCTACTAGCGGGAGGCCAAGAGACCCAGTACTTC	CASSVGLLAGGQETQYF
12	NA	TRBJ2-1	NA	TRBV5-6	TGTGCCAGCAGCTTGATCAGGGGTGAGCAGTTCTTC	CASSLIRGEQFF
14	NA	TRBJ2-2	NA	TRBV28	TGTGCCAGCAGTTTATGGCAGCCCACCGGGGAGCTGTTTTTT	CASSLWQPTGELFF
10	NA	TRBJ2-5	NA	TRBV18	TGTGCCAGCTCCGAGGAGACCCAGTACTTC	CASSEETQYF
16	TRBD1	TRBJ2-7	NA	TRBV11-1	TGTGCCAGCAGCTTGAACCGCGGGACAGGGGGCGACGAGCAGTACTTC	CASSLNRGTGGDEQYF
18	TRBD2	TRBJ2-1	NA	TRBV4-3	TGCGCCAGCAGCCAAGATCACCCCACTAGCGGGAGGGGAGGGGAGCAGTTCTTC	CASSQDHPTSGRGGEQFF
16	TRBD2	TRBJ2-7	NA	TRBV5-1	TGCGCCAGCAGCTTGGGACTAGCGGGAGGAGGGTACGAGCAGTACTTC	CASSLGLAGGGYEQYF
16	NA	TRBJ1-1	NA	TRBV4-1	TGCGCCAGCAGCCACCAGCGGAGGGGAAGGAACACTGAAGCTTTCTTT	CASSHQRRGRNTEAFF
18	NA	TRBJ2-3	NA	TRBV27	TGTGCCAGCAGTTTCCTCGGTTTAGCGGAGGTGGGCACAGATACGCAGTATTTT	CASSFLGLAEVGTDTQYF
15	TRBD1	TRBJ2-1	once	TRBV28	TGTGCCAGCAGTTTTGGGGACAGGGGGCGGAATGAGCAGTTCTTC	CASSFGDRGRNEQFF
9	NA	TRBJ2-1	NA	TRBV27	TGTGCCAGCGGGGTGGCGCAGTTCTTC	CASGVAQFF
12	NA	TRBJ2-7	NA	TRBV30	TGTGCCTGGCAGTTGGCGGTGGGGGAGCAGTACTTC	CAWQLAVGEQYF